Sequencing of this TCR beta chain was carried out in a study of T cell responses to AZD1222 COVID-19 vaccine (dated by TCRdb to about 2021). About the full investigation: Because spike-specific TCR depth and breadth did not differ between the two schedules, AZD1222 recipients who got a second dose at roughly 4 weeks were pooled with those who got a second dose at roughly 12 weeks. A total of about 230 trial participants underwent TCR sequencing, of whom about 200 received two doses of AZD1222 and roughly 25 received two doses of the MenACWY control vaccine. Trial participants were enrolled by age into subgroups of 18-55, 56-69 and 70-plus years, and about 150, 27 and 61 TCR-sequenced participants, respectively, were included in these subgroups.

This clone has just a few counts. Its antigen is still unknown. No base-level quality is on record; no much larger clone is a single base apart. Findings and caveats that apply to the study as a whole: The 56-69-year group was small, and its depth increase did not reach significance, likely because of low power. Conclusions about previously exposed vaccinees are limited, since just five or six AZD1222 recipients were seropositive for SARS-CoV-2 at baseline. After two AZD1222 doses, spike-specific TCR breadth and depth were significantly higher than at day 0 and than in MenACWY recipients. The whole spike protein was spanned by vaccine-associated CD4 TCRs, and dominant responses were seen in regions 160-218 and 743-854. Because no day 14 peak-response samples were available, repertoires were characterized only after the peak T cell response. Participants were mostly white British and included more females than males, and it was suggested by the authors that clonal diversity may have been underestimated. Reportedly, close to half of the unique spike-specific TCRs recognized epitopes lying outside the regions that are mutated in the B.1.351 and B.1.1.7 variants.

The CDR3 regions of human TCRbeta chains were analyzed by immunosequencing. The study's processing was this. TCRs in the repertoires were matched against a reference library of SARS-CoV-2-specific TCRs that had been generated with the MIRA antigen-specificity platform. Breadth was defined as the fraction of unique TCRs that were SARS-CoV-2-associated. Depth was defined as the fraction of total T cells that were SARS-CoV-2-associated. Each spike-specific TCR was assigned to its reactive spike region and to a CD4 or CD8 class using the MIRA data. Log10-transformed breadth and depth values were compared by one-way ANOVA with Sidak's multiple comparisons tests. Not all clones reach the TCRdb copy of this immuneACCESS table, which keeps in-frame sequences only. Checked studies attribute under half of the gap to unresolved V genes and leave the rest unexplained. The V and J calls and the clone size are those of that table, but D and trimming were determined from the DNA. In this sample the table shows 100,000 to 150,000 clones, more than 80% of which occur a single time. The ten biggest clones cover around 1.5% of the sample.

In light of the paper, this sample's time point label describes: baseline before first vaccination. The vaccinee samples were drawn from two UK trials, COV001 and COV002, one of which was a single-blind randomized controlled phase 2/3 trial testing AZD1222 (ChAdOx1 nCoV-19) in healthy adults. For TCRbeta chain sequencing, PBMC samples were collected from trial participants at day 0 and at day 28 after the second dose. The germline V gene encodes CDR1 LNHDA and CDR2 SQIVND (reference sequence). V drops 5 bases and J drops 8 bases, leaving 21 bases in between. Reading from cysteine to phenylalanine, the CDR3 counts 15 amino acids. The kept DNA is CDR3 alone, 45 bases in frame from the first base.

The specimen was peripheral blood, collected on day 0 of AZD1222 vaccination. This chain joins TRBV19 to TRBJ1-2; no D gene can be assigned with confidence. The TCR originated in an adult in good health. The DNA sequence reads TGTGCCAGTAGTTCGATGGACTCGGTCGCGATCGGCTACACCTTC. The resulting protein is CASSSMDSVAIGYTF. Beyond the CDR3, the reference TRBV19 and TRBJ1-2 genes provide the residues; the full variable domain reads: DGGITQSPKYLFRKEGQNVTLSCEQNLNHDAMYWYRQDPGQGLRLIYYSQIVNDFQKGDIAEGYSVSREKKESFPLTVTSAQKNPTAFYLCASSSMDSVAIGYTFGSGTRLTVV.